This entry features one T cell receptor (beta chain) sequence. Its matching antigen is unknown. This PCR relied on a set of 60 Vbeta primers and 13 Jbeta primers. Method: immunoSEQ multiplex PCR; TCRdb's copy keeps in-frame clones and lacks some. The profile shows about 120,000 clones, 77% of them singletons. Germline trimming cut 5 bases from V and 4 bases from J; bases unmatched to any gene: 6. The CDR3 is made up of 14 amino acids. Germline V lookup: CDR1 SGHRS, CDR2 YFSETQ. These data belong to a study of cytomegalovirus exposure and HLA in healthy donors. Broader study findings: TCR sequences were mostly rare, though some public TCRs occurred in many donors. Per published accounts, TCR beta sequences correctly predicted the HLA-A and HLA-B alleles of most subjects. HLA restriction was apparent for most CMV-associated TCR beta chains in a later analysis.

The rearrangement uses TRBV5-1 and TRBJ1-1; 9 bases are shared with TRBD1. The clonotype was recovered from a man aged 40-49 years in good health and CMV-seropositive. The specimen sequenced was PBMCs. The CDR3 sequence is CASSPDRGPTEAFF. DNA for the CDR3: TGCGCCAGCAGTCCGGACAGGGGTCCCACTGAAGCTTTCTTT.